This T cell receptor (beta chain) was identified in a study of T-cell memory formation after mild COVID-19 (dated by TCRdb to the early 2020s). Broadly, across the study: TCR sequence clusters from the two donors were largely donor specific. In a couple of donors, T-cell clones that expanded and contracted after mild COVID-19 were followed by sequencing TCRalpha and TCRbeta repertoires longitudinally. The cohort was made up of two young adult volunteers, one female and one male, who were previously healthy.

The sequencing machine was an Illumina NovaSeq 6000. TCRalpha and TCRbeta cDNA libraries were built by 5'RACE with constant-segment primers, adding sample barcodes and unique molecular identifiers. Trizol reagent was used to extract RNA from every sample. Amplification of the libraries took two PCR steps, and the second step added a second sample barcode plus Illumina TruSeq adapters. The libraries were sequenced on an Illumina NovaSeq using 2 x 150 bp paired-end reads. In the source study's methods: Reads were demultiplexed and collapsed into UMI-guided consensus sequences with migec v1.2.7. Using mixcr v2.1.11, UMI consensuses were aligned to TRA and TRB V and J templates and then assembled into clonotypes. A clonotype was counted as expanded or contracted only if both edgeR and NoisET called the change significant, with noise models trained on biological replicates. For edgeR calls, the thresholds were a false discovery rate-adjusted p below 0.01 and a log2 fold-change of 1. As an exploratory analysis of dynamics, max-normalized trajectories of the 1000 most abundant clonotypes were examined by PCA with hierarchical clustering. The CD4 or CD8 phenotype of responding clones was assigned using the separately sequenced CD4+ and CD8+ repertoires. TCRdb handled the public reads itself, with Q25 trimming in fastp and clone calling in MiXCR, and kept productive beta chains. Each entry merges the rows of one CDR3 protein and shows their most common DNA and genes. TCRdb's processing, not the authors' own work, is the source of the V and J calls. This sample comprises 210,000 or so distinct CDR3 sequences, 25% to 35% of them detected only once. The ten top clones hold 11% of the sample.

The germline V gene encodes CDR1 SGHVS and CDR2 FNYEAQ. The CDR3 starts with the cysteine, ends with the phenylalanine, and has 14 residues. The retained sequence is limited to the CDR3, 42 bases, with the frame set at the first base. V trim: 5 bases; J trim: 1 base; unmatched bases: 3. Results the study describes overall, beyond this receptor: The detection of some responding clones in pre-infection memory suggests that pre-existing cross-reactive memory T cells joined the SARS-CoV-2 response. Contracting CD4+ clones were located mainly in the CM and EM memory subsets, whereas CD8+ clones were found to be enriched in EMRA. SARS-CoV-2 specificity was not confirmed for the second-wave clones peaking on day 37. The study included only two mild cases, and larger cohorts that include severe cases with pre-infection samples were judged to be necessary. Clones contracting from day 15 to 85 had balanced CD4/CD8 phenotypes, while a second wave expanding from day 15 to 37 was biased towards CD4+.

A note on this clonotype: There is no known antigen for this receptor. Base qualities are missing; no much larger clone stands one base away.

PBMCs were isolated by Ficoll-Paque density gradient centrifugation. This chain is built from TRBV7-6 and TRBJ1-2, with 8 bases in between that match TRBD1. The clonotype was recovered from an adult woman who had mild COVID-19 (a few samples of this study predate the infection). The sample titles of this study are shuffled in the database, so cell type and time point are left out; the donor was told from shared clones. The sequenced sample consisted of PBMCs or a T cell subset sorted from them (not recorded which). The DNA is TGTGCCAGCAGCCCAGGACAGGGTAACTATGGCTACACCTTC. Its amino acids are CASSPGQGNYGYTF.